The rows below give T cell receptor beta chains drawn from one sample of a study of CD8 T cells in ankylosing spondylitis. TCRdb itself ran the 5' RACE reads through MiXCR, one entry per CDR3 protein. The sample has approximately 400,000 distinct CDR3 sequences, 25% to 30% seen once. Sequenced: blood, either unsorted or a sorted T cell fraction (not recorded which). The receptors stem from a male donor with ankylosing spondylitis. Both conserved end residues are part of each CDR3. The D gene is left open where the match is weak. Size is stated for part of the rows, as once, few or many counts, or as a class when the clone is expanded.

clone size	D gene	J gene	V gene	CDR3 DNA	CDR3 protein
NA	NA	TRBJ2-1	TRBV5-6	TGTGCCAGCAGCTCCCTGGCCGAGCAGTTCTTC	CASSSLAEQFF
NA	TRBD2	TRBJ2-5	TRBV20-1	TGCAGTGCTAGTAGGTGGCTAGCGGGAGGGAACAGCGAGACCCAGTACTTC	CSASRWLAGGNSETQYF
NA	NA	TRBJ2-5	TRBV7-2	TGTGCCAGCAGCTCAGCAGGGGTCCAAGAGACCCAGTACTTC	CASSSAGVQETQYF
few	NA	TRBJ1-2	TRBV3-1	TGTGCCAGCAACCTTGGGCAGGGACTAAGCTACACCTTC	CASNLGQGLSYTF
few	NA	TRBJ1-4	TRBV5-5	TGTGCCAGCAGCTCCGAGGACGAATGGAATGAAAAACTGTTTTTT	CASSSEDEWNEKLFF
NA	TRBD2	TRBJ2-3	TRBV10-3	TGTGCCATAACCGGGACTAGCGGTACTACGCAGTATTTT	CAITGTSGTTQYF
NA	TRBD1	TRBJ2-7	TRBV5-1	TGCGCCAGCAGCCCTTACAGGGGGAAGGACTACGAGCAGTACTTC	CASSPYRGKDYEQYF
NA	TRBD1	TRBJ1-1	TRBV11-2	TGTGCCAGCAGCCATACAGGGGGCGATGAAGCTTTCTTT	CASSHTGGDEAFF
NA	NA	TRBJ1-2	TRBV7-9	TGTGCCAGCAGCTCCGTTTCCTATGGCTACACCTTC	CASSSVSYGYTF
NA	NA	TRBJ2-3	TRBV20-1	TGCAGTGCTACTAGGTGGTTAAGTAGCACAGATACGCAGTATTTT	CSATRWLSSTDTQYF
NA	NA	TRBJ1-1	TRBV12-3/TRBV12-4	TGTGCCAGCAGCTCTACTAGGGAGAGTGAAGCTTTCTTT	CASSSTRESEAFF
NA	TRBD1	TRBJ1-2	TRBV20-1	TGCAGTGCTTACAGGGGGGAAGGCTATGGCTACACCTTC	CSAYRGEGYGYTF
few	TRBD2	TRBJ2-1	TRBV5-6	TGTGCCAGCAGATTTGGGTTGACTAGCTTTGAGCAGTTCTTC	CASRFGLTSFEQFF
few	NA	TRBJ1-1	TRBV30	TGTGCCTGGAGGTCGGTCGGCGTGAACACTGAAGCTTTCTTT	CAWRSVGVNTEAFF
few	NA	TRBJ2-1	TRBV4-1	TGCGCCAGCAGCCAAGATCGGGCCAGGGCGAACTACAATGAGCAGTTCTTC	CASSQDRARANYNEQFF
NA	TRBD2	TRBJ2-5	TRBV7-8	TGTGCCAGCAGCTCCGCGGGAGAAAGAGAGACCCAGTACTTC	CASSSAGERETQYF
NA	TRBD2	TRBJ2-6	TRBV5-1	TGCGCCAGCAGCGAGGGACTAGCGGGGCTCTCTGGGGCCAACGTCCTGACTTTC	CASSEGLAGLSGANVLTF
few	TRBD1	TRBJ1-1	TRBV7-8	TGTGCCAGCAGCTCGTTCAGGGGGCTGGGCACTGAAGCTTTCTTT	CASSSFRGLGTEAFF
NA	NA	TRBJ1-1	TRBV12-3/TRBV12-4	TGTGCCAGCAGCCCTATTGCGGGGGCAGCTTTCTTT	CASSPIAGAAFF
once	NA	TRBJ2-2	TRBV6-1	TGTGCCAGCTGGAAGCGACAGTCCACCGGGGAGCTGTTTTTT	CASWKRQSTGELFF
NA	TRBD2	TRBJ2-1	TRBV20-1	TGCAGTGCTAGACGCTCCGGGACTAGCGGGAGAGTTTTCTTC	CSARRSGTSGRVFF
NA	TRBD2	TRBJ2-3	TRBV7-2	TGTGCCAGCAGCTCCGGACTAGATGCAGATACGCAGTATTTT	CASSSGLDADTQYF
few	TRBD1	TRBJ1-5	TRBV9	TGTGCCAGCAGCGTAGGGACAGGGGATCAGCCCCAGCATTTT	CASSVGTGDQPQHF
NA	NA	TRBJ2-2	TRBV5-1	TGCGCCAGCAGCTTGCACGACGGTGGGGCAGCCGAGAACACCGGGGAGCTGTTTTTT	CASSLHDGGAAENTGELFF
few	TRBD2	TRBJ2-7	TRBV12-3/TRBV12-4	TGTGCCAGCAGTTTAGGACTAGCGGAGGGAGGGTTCGAGCAGTACTTC	CASSLGLAEGGFEQYF
NA	TRBD2	TRBJ2-3	TRBV20-1	TGCAGTGCTAGATTCGCGGGAGTAGATACGCAGTATTTT	CSARFAGVDTQYF
few	NA	TRBJ2-3	TRBV24-1	TGTGCCACCAGTGATTCAGGGTCACCCCAGTATTTT	CATSDSGSPQYF
few	TRBD1	TRBJ2-7	TRBV20-1	TGCAGTGCTCTCGATGCCCCGGGACAGAGGTACTACGAGCAGTACTTC	CSALDAPGQRYYEQYF
NA	TRBD2	TRBJ2-1	TRBV6-2/TRBV6-3	TGTGCCAGCAGGGGAGCCGAGCGGGGAGTGGGCAATGAGCAGTTCTTC	CASRGAERGVGNEQFF
NA	TRBD2	TRBJ2-5	TRBV30	TGTGCCTGGACTAGCGGGGGAGAGACCCAGTACTTC	CAWTSGGETQYF
NA	TRBD2	TRBJ2-2	TRBV2	TGTGCCAGCAGTGCGCGGGAGGTCGACACCGGGGAGCTGTTTTTT	CASSAREVDTGELFF
NA	TRBD2	TRBJ2-3	TRBV4-1	TGCGCCAGCAGCCAAGAGAATAGCGGGAGAGGAAGCACAGATACGCAGTATTTT	CASSQENSGRGSTDTQYF
NA	NA	TRBJ1-5	TRBV20-1	TGCAGTGCTCCAAACGGGCTCTCGGGTTTAAGCAATCAGCCCCAGCATTTT	CSAPNGLSGLSNQPQHF
NA	TRBD1	TRBJ1-2	TRBV20-1	TGCAGTGCTAGAGCTACAGGGGGCGATGGCTACACCTTC	CSARATGGDGYTF
NA	TRBD1	TRBJ2-5	TRBV19	TGTGCCAGTCGGGGGACAGGGCTATACCAAGAGACCCAGTACTTC	CASRGTGLYQETQYF
NA	TRBD1	TRBJ1-2	TRBV12-3/TRBV12-4	TGTGCCAGCAGTTCCCGACAGGGGATAGATGGCTACACCTTC	CASSSRQGIDGYTF
few	NA	TRBJ1-2	TRBV12-3/TRBV12-4	TGTGCCAGCAGCAACCAAGAAACGTTGGGTGGCTACACCTTC	CASSNQETLGGYTF
NA	TRBD1	TRBJ2-7	TRBV29-1	TGCAGCGTTGAGATAGGGGGCGAGACCTACGAGCAGTACTTC	CSVEIGGETYEQYF
NA	TRBD1	TRBJ2-3	TRBV7-2	TGTGCCAGCAGCTTAGTAAGGACAGGGGGCGCCGATACGCAGTATTTT	CASSLVRTGGADTQYF
many	NA	TRBJ2-3	TRBV20-1	TGCAGTGCTCCCGGACGGACCACAGATACGCAGTATTTT	CSAPGRTTDTQYF
NA	NA	TRBJ1-2	TRBV6-1	TGTGCCAGCAGTGTCGTGGGGCCCAACTATGGCTACACCTTC	CASSVVGPNYGYTF